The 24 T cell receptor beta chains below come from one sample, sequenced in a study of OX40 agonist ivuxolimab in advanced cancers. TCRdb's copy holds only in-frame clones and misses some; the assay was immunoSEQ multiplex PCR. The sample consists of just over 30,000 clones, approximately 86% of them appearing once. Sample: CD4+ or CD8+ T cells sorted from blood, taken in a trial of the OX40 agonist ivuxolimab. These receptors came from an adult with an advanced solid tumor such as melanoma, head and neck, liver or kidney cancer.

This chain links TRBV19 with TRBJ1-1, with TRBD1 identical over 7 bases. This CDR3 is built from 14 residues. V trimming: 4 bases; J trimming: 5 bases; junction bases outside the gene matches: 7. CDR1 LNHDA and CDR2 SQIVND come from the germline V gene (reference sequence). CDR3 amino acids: CASSTQGSRTEAFF. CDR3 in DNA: TGTGCCAGTAGTACACAGGGGTCGCGGACTGAAGCTTTCTTT.

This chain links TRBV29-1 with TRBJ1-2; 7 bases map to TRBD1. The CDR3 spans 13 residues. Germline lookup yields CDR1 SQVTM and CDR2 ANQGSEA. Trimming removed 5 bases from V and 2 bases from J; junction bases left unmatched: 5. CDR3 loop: CSVSDRENYGYTF. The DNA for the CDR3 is TGCAGCGTTTCCGACAGGGAAAACTATGGCTACACCTTC.

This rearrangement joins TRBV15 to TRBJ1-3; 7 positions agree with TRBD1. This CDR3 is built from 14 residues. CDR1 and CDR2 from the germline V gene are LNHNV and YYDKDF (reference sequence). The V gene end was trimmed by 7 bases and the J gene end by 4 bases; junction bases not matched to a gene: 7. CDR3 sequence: CATTIGGAGNTIYF. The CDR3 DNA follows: TGTGCCACCACTATAGGGGGCGCGGGAAACACCATATATTTT.

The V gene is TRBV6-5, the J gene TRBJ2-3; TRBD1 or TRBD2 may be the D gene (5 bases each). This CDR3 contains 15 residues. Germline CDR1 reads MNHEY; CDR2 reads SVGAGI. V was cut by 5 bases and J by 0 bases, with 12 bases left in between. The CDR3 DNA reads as TGTGCCAGCAGTCCTTTTGGGGGAAGCACAGATACGCAGTATTTT. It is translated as CASSPFGGSTDTQYF.

The CDR3 spells CAVLRDYEQYF. CDR3 in DNA: TGTGCCGTCCTCCGGGACTACGAGCAGTACTTC. The chain couples TRBV10-3 to TRBJ2-7; weak D call: TRBD2 (5 bases). CDR1 ENHRY and CDR2 SYGVKD come from the germline V gene. The V gene lost 11 bases and the J gene lost 3 bases, with 11 bases spanning the gap. This CDR3 is 11 amino acids long.

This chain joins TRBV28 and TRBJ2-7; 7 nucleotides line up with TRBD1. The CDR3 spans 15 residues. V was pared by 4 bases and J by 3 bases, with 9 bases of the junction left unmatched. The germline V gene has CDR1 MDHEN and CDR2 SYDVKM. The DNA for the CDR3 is TGTGCCAGCAGTTCGACGGACAGGCGGAGCTACGAGCAGTACTTC. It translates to CASSSTDRRSYEQYF.

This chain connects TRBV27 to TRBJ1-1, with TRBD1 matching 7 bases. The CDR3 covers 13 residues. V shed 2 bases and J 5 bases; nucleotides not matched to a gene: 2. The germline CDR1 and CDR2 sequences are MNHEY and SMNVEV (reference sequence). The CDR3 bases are TGTGCCAGCAGTTTACCAGGGGGAACTGAAGCTTTCTTT. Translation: CASSLPGGTEAFF.

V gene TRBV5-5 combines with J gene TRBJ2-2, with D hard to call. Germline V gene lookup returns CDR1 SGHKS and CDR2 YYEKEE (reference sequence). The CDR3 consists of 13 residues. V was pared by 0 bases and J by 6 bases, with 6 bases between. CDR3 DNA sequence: TGTGCCAGCAGCTTGGAGTACTCCGGGGAGCTGTTTTTT. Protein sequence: CASSLEYSGELFF.

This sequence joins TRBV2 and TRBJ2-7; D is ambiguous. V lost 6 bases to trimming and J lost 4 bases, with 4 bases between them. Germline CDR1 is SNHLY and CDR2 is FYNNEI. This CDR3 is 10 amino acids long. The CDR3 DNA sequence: TGTGCCAGCAGAGATTACGAGCAGTACTTC. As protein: CASRDYEQYF. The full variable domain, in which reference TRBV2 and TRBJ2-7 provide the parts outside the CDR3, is EPEVTQTPSHQVTQMGQEVILRCVPISNHLYFYWYRQILGQKVEFLVSFYNNEISEKSEIFDDQFSVERPDGSNFTLKIRSTKLEDSAMYFCASRDYEQYFGPGTRLTVT.

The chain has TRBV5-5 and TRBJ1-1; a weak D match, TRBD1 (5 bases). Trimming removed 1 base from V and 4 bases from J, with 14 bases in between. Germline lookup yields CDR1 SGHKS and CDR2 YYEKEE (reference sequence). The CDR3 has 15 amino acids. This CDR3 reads CASSLSQGWATEAFF. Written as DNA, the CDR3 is TGTGCCAGCAGCTTGTCTCAGGGTTGGGCCACTGAAGCTTTCTTT.

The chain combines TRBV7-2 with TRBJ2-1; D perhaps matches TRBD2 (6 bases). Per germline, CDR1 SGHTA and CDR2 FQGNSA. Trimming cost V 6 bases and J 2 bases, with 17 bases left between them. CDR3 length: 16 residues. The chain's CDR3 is CASSPFTEGPYNEQFF. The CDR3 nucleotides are TGTGCCAGCAGTCCTTTCACGGAGGGCCCCTACAATGAGCAGTTCTTC.

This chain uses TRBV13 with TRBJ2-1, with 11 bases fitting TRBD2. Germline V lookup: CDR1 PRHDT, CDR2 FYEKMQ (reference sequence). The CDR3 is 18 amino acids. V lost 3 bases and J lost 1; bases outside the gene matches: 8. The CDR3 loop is CASSFHSSGRGSYNEQFF. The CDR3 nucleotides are TGTGCCAGCAGCTTCCACAGTAGCGGGAGGGGGTCCTACAATGAGCAGTTCTTC.

The CDR3 here is CASSSTQGAGETQYF. The CDR3 region has the DNA TGTGCCAGCAGTTCTACTCAGGGGGCTGGGGAGACCCAGTACTTC. The chain uses TRBV27 and TRBJ2-5; the match to TRBD1 covers 8 bases. Losses at the gene ends were 4 bases for V and 5 bases for J; bases not matched to a gene: 9. The germline V gene has CDR1 MNHEY and CDR2 SMNVEV (reference sequence). This CDR3 is built from 15 residues.

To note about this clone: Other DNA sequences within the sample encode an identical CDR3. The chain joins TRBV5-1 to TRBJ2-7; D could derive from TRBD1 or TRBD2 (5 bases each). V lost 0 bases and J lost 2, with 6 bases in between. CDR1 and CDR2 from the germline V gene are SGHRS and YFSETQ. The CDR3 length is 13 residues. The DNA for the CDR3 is TGCGCCAGCAGCTTGGGGGGGACCTACGAGCAGTACTTC. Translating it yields CASSLGGTYEQYF.

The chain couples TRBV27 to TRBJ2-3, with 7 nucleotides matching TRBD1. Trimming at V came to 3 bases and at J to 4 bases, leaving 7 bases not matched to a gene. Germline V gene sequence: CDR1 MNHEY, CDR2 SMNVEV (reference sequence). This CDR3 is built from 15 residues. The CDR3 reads CASSFRQGLPDTQYF. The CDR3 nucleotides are TGTGCCAGCAGTTTTAGACAGGGATTGCCAGATACGCAGTATTTT.

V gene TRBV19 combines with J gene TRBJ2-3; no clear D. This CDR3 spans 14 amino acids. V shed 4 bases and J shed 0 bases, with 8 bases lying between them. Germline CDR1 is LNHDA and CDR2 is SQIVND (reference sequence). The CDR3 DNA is TGTGCCAGTAGTAGCCATTCGAGCACAGATACGCAGTATTTT. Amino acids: CASSSHSSTDTQYF. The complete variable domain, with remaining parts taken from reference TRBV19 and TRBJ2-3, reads DGGITQSPKYLFRKEGQNVTLSCEQNLNHDAMYWYRQDPGQGLRLIYYSQIVNDFQKGDIAEGYSVSREKKESFPLTVTSAQKNPTAFYLCASSSHSSTDTQYFGPGTRLTVL.

This chain's CDR3 is CASSQNRDGSSYTF. The CDR3 coding sequence is TGCGCCAGCAGCCAAAACCGGGACGGCTCTAGCTACACCTTC. The rearrangement links TRBV4-3 to TRBJ1-2, with D maybe TRBD1 (5 bases). Trimming removed 2 bases from V and 9 bases from J, with 16 bases in between. The CDR3 has 14 residues. Germline V gives CDR1 LGHNA, CDR2 YSLEER.

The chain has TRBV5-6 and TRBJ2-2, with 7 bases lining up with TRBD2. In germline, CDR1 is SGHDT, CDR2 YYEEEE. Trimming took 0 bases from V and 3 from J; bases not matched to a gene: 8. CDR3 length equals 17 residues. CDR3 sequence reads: CASSLAPGRDYTGELFF. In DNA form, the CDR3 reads TGTGCCAGCAGCTTGGCCCCAGGGAGGGACTACACCGGGGAGCTGTTTTTT.

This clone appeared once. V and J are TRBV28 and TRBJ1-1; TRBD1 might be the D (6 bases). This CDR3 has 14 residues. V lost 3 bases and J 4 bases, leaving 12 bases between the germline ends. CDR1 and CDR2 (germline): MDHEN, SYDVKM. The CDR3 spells CASSLVQGITEAFF. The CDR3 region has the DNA TGTGCCAGCAGTTTGGTACAGGGTATCACTGAAGCTTTCTTT. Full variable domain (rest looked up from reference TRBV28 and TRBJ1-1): DVKVTQSSRYLVKRTGEKVFLECVQDMDHENMFWYRQDPGLGLRLIYFSYDVKMKEKGDIPEGYSVSREKKERFSLILESASTNQTSMYLCASSLVQGITEAFFGQGTRLTVV.

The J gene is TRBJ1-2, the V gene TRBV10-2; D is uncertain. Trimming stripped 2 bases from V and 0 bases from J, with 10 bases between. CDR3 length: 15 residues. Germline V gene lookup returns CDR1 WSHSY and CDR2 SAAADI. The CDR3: CASSEMGVANYGYTF. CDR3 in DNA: TGCGCCAGCAGTGAGATGGGAGTAGCTAACTATGGCTACACCTTC.

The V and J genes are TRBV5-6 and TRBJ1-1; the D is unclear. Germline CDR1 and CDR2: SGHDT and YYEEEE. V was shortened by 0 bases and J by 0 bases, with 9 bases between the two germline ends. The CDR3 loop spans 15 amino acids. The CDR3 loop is CASSLVSGMNTEAFF. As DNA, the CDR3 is TGTGCCAGCAGCTTGGTGAGTGGCATGAACACTGAAGCTTTCTTT.

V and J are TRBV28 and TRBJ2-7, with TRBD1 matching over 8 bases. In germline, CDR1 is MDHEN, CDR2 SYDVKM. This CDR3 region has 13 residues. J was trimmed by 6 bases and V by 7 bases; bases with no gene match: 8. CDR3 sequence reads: CASTDPDRAEQYF. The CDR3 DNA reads TGTGCCAGCACCGATCCGGACAGGGCCGAGCAGTACTTC. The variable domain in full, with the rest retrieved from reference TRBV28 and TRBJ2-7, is DVKVTQSSRYLVKRTGEKVFLECVQDMDHENMFWYRQDPGLGLRLIYFSYDVKMKEKGDIPEGYSVSREKKERFSLILESASTNQTSMYLCASTDPDRAEQYFGPGTRLTVT.

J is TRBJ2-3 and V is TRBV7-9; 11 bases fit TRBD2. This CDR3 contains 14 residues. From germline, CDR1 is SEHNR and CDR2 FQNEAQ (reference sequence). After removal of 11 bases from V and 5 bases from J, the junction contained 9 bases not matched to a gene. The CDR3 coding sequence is TGTGCCGCCAGGCGGCTAGCGGGAGGAGATACGCAGTATTTT. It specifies CAARRLAGGDTQYF.

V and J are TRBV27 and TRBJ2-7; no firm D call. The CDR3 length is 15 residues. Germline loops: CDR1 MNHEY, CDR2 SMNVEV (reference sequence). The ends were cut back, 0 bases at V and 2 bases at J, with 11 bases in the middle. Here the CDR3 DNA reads TGTGCCAGCAGTTTATCAGAGGCAGTAACCTACGAGCAGTACTTC. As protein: CASSLSEAVTYEQYF.